These 13 T cell receptor beta chains came from one sample sequenced in a study of Tregs in tolerant kidney transplant recipients. TCRdb keeps only in-frame clones here, not all; method: immunoSEQ multiplex PCR. The profile shows around 50,000 clones, around four fifths of them singletons. The sequenced sample was CD4+ T cells from blood. The receptors were gathered from a human donor in good health.

This clone came up once. V is TRBV30 and J is TRBJ1-6; no clear D. V was cut by 1 base and J by 14 bases, with 9 bases left in between. This CDR3 is 11 amino acids long. The V gene's germline CDR1 is GTSNPN and CDR2 SVGIG (reference sequence). CDR3 amino acids: CAWSGGSTLHF. The CDR3 coding sequence is TGTGCCTGGAGTGGGGGTTCGACCCTCCACTTT.

The V gene is TRBV2, the J gene TRBJ2-7; maybe TRBD1 (6 bases). The CDR3 contains 16 residues. Germline CDR1 and CDR2: SNHLY and FYNNEI. Between the trimmed V and J ends, which lost 2 bases and 2 bases, there was a span of 16 bases. DNA of the CDR3: TGTGCCAGCAGTGAATATTTAGGACAGAAGCCCTACGAGCAGTACTTC. Protein product: CASSEYLGQKPYEQYF.

The sample holds one count of this clone. The chain couples TRBV28 to TRBJ2-7; weak D call: TRBD2 (6 bases). V was pared by 5 bases and J by 3 bases, with 14 bases between. CDR3 length: 14 amino acids. In germline, CDR1 is MDHEN, CDR2 SYDVKM. The CDR3 sequence is CASSITGSLYEQYF. CDR3 bases: TGTGCCAGCAGTATAACCGGGAGCCTCTACGAGCAGTACTTC.

This chain connects TRBV4-3 to TRBJ2-3; TRBD1 agrees at 8 bases. CDR3 length: 16 residues. Germline V gene lookup returns CDR1 LGHNA and CDR2 YSLEER. J lost 5 bases, V lost 0 bases, and 7 bases had no gene match. DNA of the CDR3: TGCGCCAGCAGCCAAGAGTGGGGCAGGGGGCAAGATACGCAGTATTTT. This translates into CASSQEWGRGQDTQYF.

The V call is TRBV29-1, the J call TRBJ2-1; tentative D call: TRBD2 (5 bases). There are 12 residues in the CDR3. From germline, CDR1 is SQVTM and CDR2 ANQGSEA. Trimming removed 6 bases from V and 5 bases from J, with 11 bases in between. The CDR3 DNA follows: TGCAGCGTCTCGAGGGCAAACAATGAGCAGTTCTTC. Encoded protein: CSVSRANNEQFF.

The genes are TRBV5-5 and TRBJ1-4, with 8 bases matching TRBD1. Trimming cost V 3 bases and J 7 bases; bases outside gene matches: 5. The germline CDR1 and CDR2 sequences are SGHKS and YYEKEE (reference sequence). The CDR3 is 14 residues long. The CDR3 coding sequence is TGTGCCAGCAGCTATGGACAGGGAGGTGAAAAACTGTTTTTT. Amino acids: CASSYGQGGEKLFF.

The chain combines TRBV7-8 with TRBJ1-6, with unresolved D. CDR1 and CDR2 (germline): SGHVS, FQNEAQ. The CDR3 spans 14 residues. Deletions cut 2 bases from V and 4 bases from J, with 6 bases between. The CDR3: CASSLRSYNSPLHF. The DNA of the CDR3 is TGTGCCAGCAGCTTACGGTCTTATAATTCACCCCTCCACTTT.

The V gene is TRBV15, the J gene TRBJ1-4; 8 bases match TRBD1. The junction had 8 bases not matched to a gene; V was cut back by 5 bases and J by 6 bases. Germline assignment: CDR1 LNHNV and CDR2 YYDKDF (reference sequence). CDR3 length equals 15 residues. DNA of the CDR3: TGTGCCACCAGCCGGACAGGGCAGTTGTATGAAAAACTGTTTTTT. Its protein product is CATSRTGQLYEKLFF.

This clone was seen a few times. The rearrangement uses TRBV7-9 and TRBJ2-3, with a possible D match to TRBD1 (5 bases). Germline CDR1 reads SEHNR; CDR2 reads FQNEAQ (reference sequence). CDR3 length equals 14 residues. V lost 3 bases, J lost 2 bases, and 9 bases lay in between. The DNA for the CDR3 is TGTGCCAGCAGCTTGACAGATCCCACAGATACGCAGTATTTT. It is translated as CASSLTDPTDTQYF.

The count of this clone is one. The chain couples TRBV18 to TRBJ1-2, with 9 bases lining up with TRBD1. This CDR3 is 15 amino acids long. The V gene end was trimmed by 4 bases and the J gene end by 1 base; junction bases not matched to a gene: 4. Looked up from germline, CDR1 is KGHSH and CDR2 is LQKENI. The CDR3 sequence is CASSRDRGDNYGYTF. Here the CDR3 DNA reads TGTGCCAGCTCACGAGACAGGGGGGATAACTATGGCTACACCTTC.

The chain uses TRBV4-2 and TRBJ2-4, with 12 bases fitting TRBD1. Germline V gene data show CDR1 as LGHNA and CDR2 as YNFKEQ. The V and J ends lost 4 bases and 6 bases, in that order; junction bases with no gene match: 7. The CDR3 covers 16 residues. CDR3 amino acids: CASSPPGQGAGNIQYF. The CDR3 DNA reads TGTGCCAGCAGCCCACCGGGACAGGGGGCAGGAAACATTCAGTACTTC.

This clone appeared once. The chain carries TRBV15 and TRBJ2-3, with 13 bases fitting TRBD2. The CDR3 is 17 amino acids. Per the germline V gene, CDR1 is LNHNV and CDR2 is YYDKDF (reference sequence). Germline trimming cut 5 bases from V and 4 bases from J; bases unmatched to any gene: 9. The CDR3 sequence is CATSSGRTSGSADTQYF. In DNA, the CDR3 is TGTGCCACCAGCTCGGGTCGGACTAGCGGGAGTGCAGATACGCAGTATTTT.

The chain uses TRBV27 and TRBJ2-1; D might be TRBD1 or TRBD2, each matching 5 bases. Between the trimmed V and J ends, which lost 5 bases and 0 bases, there was a span of 17 bases. Germline assignment: CDR1 MNHEY and CDR2 SMNVEV (reference sequence). CDR3 length: 17 amino acids. The CDR3 is CASSPPGTDFSYNEQFF. In DNA, the CDR3 is TGTGCCAGCAGTCCACCTGGGACGGATTTCTCCTACAATGAGCAGTTCTTC.